This TCR beta chain comes out of a study of cytomegalovirus exposure and HLA in healthy donors. Whole-study results and caveats: In a later analysis, at a false discovery rate of 0.05, about 15,000 TCR beta sequences were associated with HLA alleles.

The V end lost 5 bases, the J end lost 4 bases, and 14 bases lay between the germline ends. CDR3 size: 14 residues. Germline CDR1 and CDR2: SGHVS and FQNEAQ. This PCR relied on a set of 60 Vbeta primers and 13 Jbeta primers. Profiling relied on immunoSEQ multiplex PCR, and the TCRdb table lists in-frame clones only, not all of them. The sample lists 150,000 or so clones, approximately 79% occurring once. The sample holds a few counts of this clone. The antigen remains unidentified. The J gene is TRBJ1-2, the V gene TRBV7-8, with D uncertain. The TCR sequence derives from a man aged 18 to 29 in good health and CMV-seropositive. The sample consisted of PBMCs. This chain's CDR3 is CASSPLREAYGYTF. For the CDR3, the DNA is TGTGCCAGCAGCCCCCTCCGTGAGGCCTATGGCTACACCTTC.